The source of this TCR beta chain is a study of T cell changes during pregnancy in multiple sclerosis. Details on this clone: The germline gene is not matched at one end of the junction; a read error may be the cause.

This CDR3 is 16 amino acids long. Germline CDR1 and CDR2: SGHNT and YYREEE (reference sequence). The table came from immunoSEQ multiplex PCR; TCRdb's copy has only in-frame clones and leaves some out. Here the sample spans roughly 100,000 clones, around nine tenths being singletons. The chain combines TRBV5-4 with TRBJ2-2; D is perhaps TRBD2 (6 bases). The TCR comes from a female donor with multiple sclerosis, enrolled in a pregnancy study. The sequencing used peripheral blood, collected after pregnancy. DNA of the CDR3: TGTGCCAGCAGCTTGGATTGGGACTCGAAGACCGGGGAGCTGTTTTTT. Amino acid sequence: CASSLDWDSKTGELFF.